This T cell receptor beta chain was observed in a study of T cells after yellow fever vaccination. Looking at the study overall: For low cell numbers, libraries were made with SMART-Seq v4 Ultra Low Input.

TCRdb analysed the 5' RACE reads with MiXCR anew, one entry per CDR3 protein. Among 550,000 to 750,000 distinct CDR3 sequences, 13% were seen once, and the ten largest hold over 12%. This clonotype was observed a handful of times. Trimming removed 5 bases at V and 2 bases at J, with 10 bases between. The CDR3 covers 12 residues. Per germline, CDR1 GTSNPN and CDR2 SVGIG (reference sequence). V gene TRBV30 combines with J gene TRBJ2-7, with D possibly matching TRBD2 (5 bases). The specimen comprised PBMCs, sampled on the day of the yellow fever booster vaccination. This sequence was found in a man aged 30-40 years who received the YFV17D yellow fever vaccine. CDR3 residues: CAWGRGTYEQYF. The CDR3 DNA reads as TGTGCCTGGGGCCGGGGTACCTACGAGCAGTACTTC.